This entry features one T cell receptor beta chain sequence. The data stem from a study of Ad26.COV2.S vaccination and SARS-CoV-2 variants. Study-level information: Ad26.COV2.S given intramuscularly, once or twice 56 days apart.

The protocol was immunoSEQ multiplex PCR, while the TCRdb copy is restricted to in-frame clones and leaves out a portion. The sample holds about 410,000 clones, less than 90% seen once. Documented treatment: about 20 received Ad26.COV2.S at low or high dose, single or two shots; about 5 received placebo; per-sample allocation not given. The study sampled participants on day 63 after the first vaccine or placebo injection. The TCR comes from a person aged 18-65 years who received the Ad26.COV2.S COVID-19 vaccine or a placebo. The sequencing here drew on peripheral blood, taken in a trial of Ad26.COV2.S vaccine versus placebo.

CDR3 coding DNA: TGTGCCAGCAGTCTGGCCGGGGACAATTCATACGAGCAGTACTTC. This gives the protein CASSLAGDNSYEQYF. This chain uses TRBV6-2 or TRBV6-3 with TRBJ2-7, with a possible D match to TRBD1 (6 bases). The germline V gene encodes CDR1 MNHEY and CDR2 SVGEGT. The CDR3 consists of 15 residues. Deletions cut 5 bases from V and 4 bases from J, with 18 bases between.